One sample yielded the 13 T cell receptor beta chains listed below, sequenced in a study of cytomegalovirus exposure and HLA in healthy donors. 60 Vbeta and 13 Jbeta primers were used in PCR. TCRdb's copy holds only in-frame clones and misses some; the assay was immunoSEQ multiplex PCR. The sample records 95,000 to 100,000 clones, around 74% being singletons. Sequencing input: PBMCs. These receptors all come from a man aged 40-49 years in good health and CMV-seropositive.

CDR3 nucleotide sequence: TGTGCCAGTAGTCCCCATAGCGGGAGGACCTTTAGCTCCTACGAGCAGTACTTC. It is translated as CASSPHSGRTFSSYEQYF. The chain uses TRBV19 and TRBJ2-7, with 10 bases aligning to TRBD2. Trimming at V came to 5 bases and at J to 0 bases, leaving 13 bases not matched to a gene. CDR3 size: 18 residues. CDR1 and CDR2 from the germline V gene are LNHDA and SQIVND (reference sequence).

The rearrangement uses TRBV5-1 and TRBJ1-2; 8 bases are shared with TRBD1. The germline CDR1 and CDR2 sequences are SGHRS and YFSETQ. J lost 4 bases, V lost 2 bases, and 10 bases had no gene match. This CDR3 spans 16 amino acids. CDR3 sequence (DNA): TGCGCCAGCAGCTTACATTCAGGGGGCGCAGTCTATGGCTACACCTTC. Translation: CASSLHSGGAVYGYTF.

The chain links TRBV6-4 to TRBJ2-7; TRBD2 agrees at 7 bases. V was pared by 3 bases and J by 1 base, with 3 bases of the junction left unmatched. Looked up from germline, CDR1 is MRHNA and CDR2 is SNTAGT. The CDR3 extends over 14 amino acids. The CDR3 region is CASSESSGSYEQYF. The CDR3 DNA follows: TGTGCCAGCAGTGAGTCTAGCGGTTCCTACGAGCAGTACTTC.

The chain combines TRBV10-3 with TRBJ2-7; a possible D gene is TRBD2 (7 bases). The CDR3 runs to 15 residues. Trimming removed 0 bases at V and 2 bases at J, with 11 bases between. Germline V gene sequence: CDR1 ENHRY, CDR2 SYGVKD. The CDR3 loop is CAISESGGGTYEQYF. DNA of the CDR3: TGTGCCATCAGTGAGTCGGGGGGGGGCACCTACGAGCAGTACTTC.

The rearrangement joins TRBV9 to TRBJ2-3, with D possibly TRBD1 on 6 matching bases. Germline-derived CDR1 and CDR2 are SGDLS and YYNGEE. The CDR3 loop spans 15 amino acids. V was pared by 0 bases and J by 5 bases, with 13 bases between. The CDR3 sequence is CASSVAGRGEDTQYF. CDR3 DNA sequence: TGTGCCAGCAGCGTAGCTGGCAGGGGAGAAGATACGCAGTATTTT. The variable domain in full, completed from reference TRBV9 and TRBJ2-3, reads DSGVTQTPKHLITATGQRVTLRCSPRSGDLSVYWYQQSLDQGLQFLIQYYNGEERAKGNILERFSAQQFPDLHSELNLSSLELGDSALYFCASSVAGRGEDTQYFGPGTRLTVL.

This clone appeared a single time. The chain links TRBV20-1 to TRBJ2-7, with D unclear. Germline CDR1 DFQATT, CDR2 SNEGSKA (reference sequence). The CDR3 consists of 11 residues. V lost 6 bases and J lost 5, with 11 bases in between. For the CDR3, the DNA is TGCAGTGCGAAGTCCCAGAACGAGCAGTACTTC. Translation gives CSAKSQNEQYF.

V and J are TRBV7-2 and TRBJ2-2; 7 positions agree with TRBD2. Germline-derived CDR1 and CDR2 are SGHTA and FQGNSA. This CDR3 spans 15 amino acids. After removal of 3 bases from V and 6 bases from J, the junction contained 7 bases not matched to a gene. The CDR3 loop is CASSLSLAASGELFF. The CDR3 nucleotides are TGTGCCAGCAGCTTGTCTCTAGCGGCTTCCGGGGAGCTGTTTTTT.

This clone was seen once. The genes are TRBV6-1 and TRBJ2-4; 8 bases are shared with TRBD1. This CDR3 is built from 14 residues. CDR1 is MNHNS, CDR2 SASEGT, per germline. The V segment lost 6 bases and the J segment 6 bases; nucleotides outside the gene matches: 7. CDR3 residues: CASSQDRVLNIQYF. CDR3 sequence (DNA): TGTGCCAGCAGCCAGGACAGGGTGCTAAACATTCAGTACTTC.

This clone was found once. The gene calls are TRBV13 and TRBJ2-5, with 15 positions matching TRBD2. Trimming removed 4 bases from V and 5 bases from J; junction bases left unmatched: 5. CDR1 is PRHDT and CDR2 is FYEKMQ in the germline V gene (reference sequence). This CDR3 is built from 16 residues. The CDR3 region has the DNA TGTGCCAGCAGCTCATGGACTAGCGGGAGGGGTGAGACCCAGTACTTC. Amino acids: CASSSWTSGRGETQYF.

The V and J genes are TRBV20-1 and TRBJ1-4, with unresolved D. Germline V CDR1 and CDR2: DFQATT, SNEGSKA (reference sequence). Trimming stripped 1 base from V and 7 bases from J, with 4 bases between. This CDR3 region has 11 residues. DNA of the CDR3: TGCAGTGCTAGAGTTCTTGAAAAACTGTTTTTT. Translated: CSARVLEKLFF.

V gene TRBV6-1 combines with J gene TRBJ2-3, with 8 bases lining up with TRBD2. The CDR3 has 16 amino acids. V gave up 2 bases and J gave up 2 bases; unmatched junction bases: 6. From germline, CDR1 is MNHNS and CDR2 SASEGT. The CDR3 sequence is CASSETGAGVTDTQYF. Written as DNA, the CDR3 is TGTGCCAGCAGTGAAACTGGAGCGGGAGTCACAGATACGCAGTATTTT.

The chain links TRBV28 to TRBJ2-1; TRBD2 aligns across 13 bases. Germline V CDR1 and CDR2: MDHEN, SYDVKM. This CDR3 has 17 residues. V shed 5 bases and J 6 bases; nucleotides not matched to a gene: 10. The CDR3 here is CASSPFRGTSGTNEQFF. CDR3 coding DNA: TGTGCCAGCAGTCCCTTCAGGGGGACTAGCGGGACCAATGAGCAGTTCTTC.

The gene calls are TRBV2 and TRBJ2-7; 7 nucleotides match TRBD2. CDR1 SNHLY and CDR2 FYNNEI come from the germline V gene. V lost 4 bases and J lost 6; bases outside the gene matches: 6. This CDR3 has 13 residues. Here the CDR3 reads CASSVGWGGEQYF. The CDR3 region has the DNA TGTGCCAGCAGTGTCGGATGGGGGGGCGAGCAGTACTTC.